This TCR beta chain was sequenced for a study of a mutant IDH1 vaccine in newly diagnosed glioma. General observations from the study: Pseudoprogression apparently tracked independently of changes in top peripheral T cell clonotypes.

Concerning this clone: The antigen remains unidentified.

The V gene's germline CDR1 is SGHRS and CDR2 YFSETQ. The V end lost 0 bases, the J end lost 6 bases, and 4 bases lay between the germline ends. CDR3 size: 11 residues. The sample's time point: week 35, safety follow-up. In every dose of vaccine, 300 ug of mutant IDH1 20-mer peptide was given alongside topical imiquimod. Patients had eight vaccinations, in weeks 1, 3, 5, 7, 11, 15, 19 and 23. Profiled with immunoSEQ multiplex PCR; TCRdb holds only in-frame clones, not every one. The sample has tens of thousands of clones; about 88% are singletons. The origin of this receptor is a young man with glioma. This chain uses TRBV5-1 with TRBJ2-7; no clear D. The material was PBMCs, obtained from a glioma patient whose treatment included an IDH1 peptide vaccine. In DNA, the CDR3 is TGCGCCAGCAGCTTGGAAGGCGAGCAGTACTTC. Its protein is CASSLEGEQYF.